Listed here are 11 T cell receptor beta chains from one sample, sequenced in a study of T-cell reconstitution after alpha-beta-depleted transplantation in children (TCRdb year 2016). Paper-wide results and their limitations: Hyperexpanded clone frequencies declined over subsequent months; after one year, T-cell counts and TCRbeta diversity were mostly attributed to newly produced T cells.

What the treatment or condition label conveys for this sample: allogeneic hematopoietic cell transplantation with graft depleted of TCRalphabeta T cells and CD19 B cells. Antigen specificity for these receptors is unknown. The protocol used for the library was PCR. For sequencing, an Illumina HiSeq 2500 was employed. To normalize quantification of the TCRbeta repertoire, the TCR libraries were built with molecular barcoding that relied on unique molecular identifiers. TCRdb passed the public sequencing reads through fastp at Q25 and MiXCR, retaining productive beta sequences. Rows are unified per CDR3 protein, each entry keeping the most common DNA and genes. Across this sample there are some 300,000 distinct CDR3 sequences, with roughly 8.2% seen only once. The ten most abundant clones make up 9.1% of the sample. The input for sequencing was peripheral blood, taken 360 days after TCRalphabeta/CD19-depleted stem cell transplant. The receptors originated from a female patient aged 2-10 years who had a stem cell transplant for Fanconi anemia, so the T cells may come from the graft donor.

The V and J genes are TRBV23-1 and TRBJ1-5, with D hard to call. TRBV23-1 is marked as an open reading frame, function uncertain. V shed 4 bases and J shed 3 bases, with 16 bases lying between them. This CDR3 contains 16 residues. As DNA, the CDR3 is TGCGCCAGCAGTCTGCGCACCATCCGCTTCAATCAGCCCCAGCATTTT. Translated, it gives CASSLRTIRFNQPQHF.

In regard to this clonotype: Being one base from a much bigger clone, this may be a read error. The V and J genes are TRBV20-1 and TRBJ2-2, with 7 bases lining up with TRBD1. The CDR3 is 15 amino acids. Unmatched junction bases numbered 12, after V lost 5 bases and J lost 6 bases. CDR1 and CDR2 from the germline V gene are DFQATT and SNEGSKA (reference sequence). CDR3 protein: CSASTGETVSGELFF. DNA for the CDR3: TGCAGTGCTTCAACAGGGGAAACGGTCTCCGGGGAGCTGTTTTTT.

Of note for this clonotype: At one of its ends the junction is not consistent with the germline gene, which may arise from a read error. The V and J genes are TRBV5-5 and TRBJ2-1; D not certain. Germline V gives CDR1 SGHKS, CDR2 YYEKEE (reference sequence). CDR3 size: 13 residues. CDR3 in DNA: TGTGCCAGCAGCTTTGTTCGTCGGAATGAGGAGTTCTTC. Translation: CASSFVRRNEEFF.

This clonotype has just a few counts. The rearrangement uses TRBV14 and TRBJ2-4; 7 nucleotides align to TRBD2. After removal of 1 base from V and 2 bases from J, the junction contained 14 bases not matched to a gene. The V gene's germline CDR1 is SGHDN and CDR2 FVKESK. The CDR3 loop spans 19 amino acids. The CDR3 reads CASSQAGLGGGITKNIQYF. CDR3 sequence (DNA): TGTGCCAGCAGCCAAGCTGGACTAGGAGGTGGGATCACCAAAAACATTCAGTACTTC.

This clonotype was counted a few times. The chain has TRBV2 and TRBJ2-5; maybe TRBD2 (5 bases). Germline CDR1 SNHLY, CDR2 FYNNEI. Trimming pared 3 bases from V and 4 bases from J, leaving 18 bases between. The CDR3 sequence is 16 residues long. CDR3 protein: CASSERALPGGETQYF. In DNA form, the CDR3 reads TGTGCCAGCAGTGAGAGGGCCCTGCCCGGTGGAGAGACCCAGTACTTC.

This clonotype was picked up a small number of times. The V call is TRBV9, the J call TRBJ1-6; no clear D gene. The CDR3 runs 16 residues. Germline CDR1 SGDLS, CDR2 YYNGEE. V was cut by 3 bases and J by 10 bases, with 20 bases left in between. CDR3: CASSGGEGSSGSPLHF. For the CDR3, the DNA is TGTGCCAGCAGCGGCGGGGAAGGATCCTCGGGCTCACCCCTCCACTTT.

This clonotype was counted a few times. The V call is TRBV12-3 or TRBV12-4, the J call TRBJ1-4, with TRBD1 matching over 7 bases. CDR3 size: 18 residues. The ends lost 4 bases at V and 3 bases at J; junction bases unmatched: 14. This CDR3 is CASSSARQGVGANEKLFF. For the CDR3, the DNA is TGTGCCAGCAGTTCTGCGAGGCAGGGGGTTGGGGCTAATGAAAAACTGTTTTTT.

V and J are TRBV6-5 and TRBJ1-4, with TRBD1 identical over 9 bases. Trimming took 2 bases from V and 8 from J; bases not matched to a gene: 6. Per the germline V gene, CDR1 is MNHEY and CDR2 is SVGAGI. The CDR3 has 15 amino acids. The DNA for the CDR3 is TGTGCCAGCAGTTACCTACCGGGACAGGGAGAAAAACTGTTTTTT. Translation: CASSYLPGQGEKLFF.

This clonotype was seen a handful of times. The V call is TRBV5-1, the J call TRBJ2-1, with 15 bases aligning to TRBD2. This CDR3 contains 20 residues. The ends lost 0 bases at V and 3 bases at J; junction bases unmatched: 10. CDR1 is SGHRS and CDR2 is YFSETQ in the germline V gene. The CDR3 nucleotides read TGCGCCAGCAGCTTGGTGCCAACCCGGACTAGCGGGGGGGACTACAATGAGCAGTTCTTC. Amino acid sequence: CASSLVPTRTSGGDYNEQFF.

Ten or more counts support this clonotype. This chain links TRBV28 with TRBJ1-5; a weak D match, TRBD1 (5 bases). The CDR3 is 14 amino acids. Trimming left V 6 bases short and J 3 bases short, with 12 bases between. Germline values: CDR1 MDHEN, CDR2 SYDVKM. Written as DNA, the CDR3 is TGTGCCAGCAGCTCACCGGGGGACAATCAGCCCCAGCATTTT. This sequence encodes CASSSPGDNQPQHF.

The sample holds a few counts of this clonotype. This sequence joins TRBV9 and TRBJ2-5, with a weak D call TRBD1 (6 bases). The V gene's germline CDR1 is SGDLS and CDR2 YYNGEE. The ends were cut back, 1 base at V and 1 base at J, with 11 bases in the middle. The CDR3 has 15 amino acids. CDR3 protein: CASSVLEQGQETQYF. CDR3 DNA: TGTGCCAGCAGCGTATTAGAACAGGGCCAAGAGACCCAGTACTTC.